Below, one TCR beta chain is given with its context. Its target is not known. Following extraction, RNA underwent reverse transcription to cDNA, which served as the sequencing template. This table comes from immunoSEQ multiplex PCR, and its TCRdb copy is limited to in-frame clones, with some not included. The data hold 170,000 or so clones, with around 50% observed a single time. The data were obtained in a study of CD8+ T cells in alopecia areata. Turning to the study itself: Treated patients swallowed 5 to 10 mg of oral tofacitinib twice daily. Patients in the study were on tofacitinib for 6 to 18 months, then off it for 6 months.

The ends were cut back, 1 base at V and 1 base at J, with 5 bases in the middle. Germline values: CDR1 SGHRS, CDR2 YFSETQ. CDR3 length: 13 residues. The study's findings and limits: Scalp sequencing also captures normal skin's resident alphabeta T cells.

As for treatment: oral pan-JAK inhibitor, 5-10 mg twice daily. The material was CD8+ T cells sorted from blood, obtained at week 24, from a patient treated with tofacitinib. The chain couples TRBV5-1 to TRBJ1-1; D is undetermined. This clonotype originated in a human donor with alopecia areata. This CDR3 reads CASSLRSNTEAFF. For the CDR3, the DNA is TGCGCCAGCAGCTTGCGGTCGAACACTGAAGCTTTCTTT.